This T cell receptor beta chain derives from a study of blood T cell repertoires in COVID-19. Study information: Acute-phase and convalescent COVID-19 samples originated in the United States, Italy and Spain. Sample material is recorded as cDNA or gDNA derived from T cells, B-cell-depleted T cells, or PBMCs.

This clone has more than one count but fewer than ten. Here immunoSEQ multiplex PCR was the method, and the copy in TCRdb shows in-frame clones only, minus some. The sample includes some 70,000 clones, around 80% of them seen just once. The sample taken for sequencing was peripheral blood. The receptor's source is a human donor in a cohort sampled during active COVID-19.

The CDR3 loop is CASSFEGQREDEQYV. The DNA for the CDR3 is TGTGCCAGCAGCTTTGAAGGCCAGCGGGAGGATGAGCAGTACGTC. The genes are TRBV12-1 and TRBJ2-7; TRBD2 is taken as the D call from the table, unchecked against the DNA. TRBV12-1 is a pseudogene. CDR3 length equals 15 residues.